A selection of T cell receptor beta chains follows, all from one sample in a study of shared clonotypes between healthy human individuals. The data were produced by immunoSEQ multiplex PCR, yet TCRdb's version contains in-frame clones alone and is incomplete. Of more than 2 million clones listed, roughly 96% were seen once; the top ten hold 0.13%. The sequencing input was naive CD4+ T cells sorted from blood. These TCRs come from a man younger than 35 in good health. The CDR3 runs from the conserved cysteine through the conserved F or W. The D gene is left open where the match is weak. The size of a clone is reported for some rows only, either as once, few or many, or as a class for expanded clones.

>TRBJ2-6|once|TRBV10-3|.
TGTGCCATGGGCGGGGCCAACGTCCTGACTTTC
CAMGGANVLTF
>TRBJ2-1|.|TRBV9|TRBD2
TGTGCCAGCAGCGTACTAGCGGGGGGCTACAATGAGCAGTTCTTC
CASSVLAGGYNEQFF
>TRBJ1-2|.|TRBV10-3|.
TGTGCCATCAGTGAGAATCCAACAGTCTATGGCTACACCTTC
CAISENPTVYGYTF
>TRBJ2-1|.|TRBV4-3|TRBD2
TGCGCCAGCAGCCAAGAAGGGATAGCGGGAACGGTAAGGGGTGAGCAGTTCTTC
CASSQEGIAGTVRGEQFF
>TRBJ2-3|.|TRBV6-1|.
TGTGCCAGCAGTGAAACTCTCAGGCACAGCAGAGATACGCAGTATTTT
CASSETLRHSRDTQYF
>TRBJ2-1|.|TRBV7-2|TRBD2
TGTGCCAGCAGCTTGGGGGGGACGCACGCCTACAATGAGCAGTTCTTC
CASSLGGTHAYNEQFF
>TRBJ1-3|once|TRBV6-1|.
TGTGCCAGCAGTGCTGACAGCGCCTTAGGTAACACCATATATTTT
CASSADSALGNTIYF
>TRBJ1-3|once|TRBV28|TRBD1
TGTGCCAGCAGTTCACAGGGGACGGCTGGAAACACCATATATTTT
CASSSQGTAGNTIYF
>TRBJ1-2|once|TRBV29-1|.
TGCAGCGTTGAAGACCTCTATGGCTACACCTTC
CSVEDLYGYTF
>TRBJ2-3|.|TRBV30|TRBD1
TGTGCCTGGACTACTCGGACAGGGGTAGTAGATACGCAGTATTTT
CAWTTRTGVVDTQYF
>TRBJ2-1|.|TRBV6-5|.
TGTGCCAGCAGAGCGGGTCCTACCTACAATGAGCAGTTCTTC
CASRAGPTYNEQFF
>TRBJ2-3|.|TRBV6-4|.
TGTGCCAGCAGTGACTCCCGTACAGATACGCAGTATTTT
CASSDSRTDTQYF
>TRBJ2-1|once|TRBV10-3|.
TGTGCCATCACCGGAAACAATGAGCAGTTCTTC
CAITGNNEQFF
>TRBJ1-4|.|TRBV7-2|.
TGTGCCAGCAGCAGGACAGCAACTAATGAAAAACTGTTTTTT
CASSRTATNEKLFF
>TRBJ1-3|.|TRBV4-2|.
TGTGCCAGCAGCCAAGGTGTAAGGAACTCTGGAAACACCATATATTTT
CASSQGVRNSGNTIYF
>TRBJ2-3|.|TRBV7-2|TRBD2
TGTGCCAGCAGCTCCCCGACCAGCGGGGGGGCGCAGTATTTT
CASSSPTSGGAQYF
>TRBJ2-2|.|TRBV2|.
TGTGCCAGCGGTAATAGGGGGGAGCTGTTTTTT
CASGNRGELFF
>TRBJ2-7|.|TRBV7-6|TRBD2
TGTGCCAGCAGCTTAGAGCGGGGGGGCGTCTACGAGCAGTACTTC
CASSLERGGVYEQYF
>TRBJ1-2|.|TRBV4-1|.
TGCGCCAGCAGCCAACGACAGGCCCTAACTTCTGGCTACACCTTC
CASSQRQALTSGYTF
>TRBJ2-3|.|TRBV7-9|.
TGTGCCAGCAGCTCCCCCGTGACGGGAGCCCCAGATACGCAGTATTTT
CASSSPVTGAPDTQYF
>TRBJ2-7|.|TRBV6-6|TRBD1
TGTGCCAGCAGAGACAGGGGGCTCTACGAGCAGTACTTC
CASRDRGLYEQYF
>TRBJ2-5|.|TRBV11-2|TRBD1
TGTGCCAGCAGCCGGACCCGGACAGGGCGAGAGACCCAGTACTTC
CASSRTRTGRETQYF
>TRBJ2-1|.|TRBV6-6|TRBD2
TGTGCCAGCAGCCCCGGGACTAGCGGATACAATGAGCAGTTCTTC
CASSPGTSGYNEQFF
>TRBJ2-2|.|TRBV9|.
TGTGCCAGCAGCGTCGGTTCGCAGCGAAGGCCCGGGGAGCTGTTTTTT
CASSVGSQRRPGELFF
>TRBJ2-5|.|TRBV5-1|.
TGCGCCAGCAGCTTGGGAGGGGCGATAGGACAGACCCAGTACTTC
CASSLGGAIGQTQYF
>TRBJ2-2|.|TRBV7-9|.
TGTGCCAGCAGCTCCCCCTATGGGACCGGGACTTTGAACACCGGGGAGCTGTTTTTT
CASSSPYGTGTLNTGELFF